These 15 T cell receptor beta chains share one sample of origin, sequenced in a study of control samples from healthy donors and cancer patients. TCRdb's table, derived via immunoSEQ multiplex PCR, lists solely in-frame clones and lacks some. The sample includes around 55,000 clones, approximately 89% of them seen just once. The sample was PBMCs. The receptors derive from a man aged 40-49 years with colorectal cancer.

The chain is built from TRBV9 and TRBJ2-1; TRBD1 is a possible D gene (5 bases). This CDR3 has 17 amino acids. Deletions cut 4 bases from V and 2 bases from J, with 19 bases between. In germline, CDR1 is SGDLS, CDR2 YYNGEE. The CDR3 loop reads CASSPGGQPSAYNEQFF. The CDR3 region has the DNA TGTGCCAGCAGCCCGGGCGGACAACCTTCTGCCTACAATGAGCAGTTCTTC.

This chain connects TRBV27 to TRBJ1-1; D is possibly TRBD1 (6 bases). V was cut by 6 bases and J by 6 bases, with 14 bases left in between. Germline V gene data show CDR1 as MNHEY and CDR2 as SMNVEV (reference sequence). The CDR3 contains 13 residues. CDR3 in amino acids: CASSLRGKSEAFF. The CDR3 DNA reads TGTGCCAGCAGCCTCAGGGGTAAGTCTGAAGCTTTCTTT.

V gene TRBV9 combines with J gene TRBJ2-1, with 9 bases aligning to TRBD1. The CDR3 extends over 16 amino acids. Germline values: CDR1 SGDLS, CDR2 YYNGEE. Trimming removed 0 bases from V and 8 bases from J; junction bases left unmatched: 9. This chain's CDR3 is CASSVATTGGVHEQFF. The DNA for the CDR3 is TGTGCCAGCAGCGTAGCTACGACAGGGGGGGTTCATGAGCAGTTCTTC. Together with reference TRBV9 and TRBJ2-1, the CDR3 gives the full variable domain: DSGVTQTPKHLITATGQRVTLRCSPRSGDLSVYWYQQSLDQGLQFLIQYYNGEERAKGNILERFSAQQFPDLHSELNLSSLELGDSALYFCASSVATTGGVHEQFFGPGTRLTVL.

The chain links TRBV7-9 to TRBJ1-6; 10 positions match TRBD1. V was pared by 4 bases and J by 10 bases, with 10 bases of the junction left unmatched. Germline V CDR1 and CDR2: SEHNR, FQNEAQ (reference sequence). This CDR3 is built from 16 residues. The CDR3 protein is CASSSLPRTGGSPLHF. CDR3 in DNA: TGTGCCAGCAGCTCGTTGCCTCGGACAGGGGGATCACCCCTCCACTTT.

The V and J genes are TRBV5-4 and TRBJ2-3; D perhaps matches TRBD2 (6 bases). The V and J ends lost 4 bases and 3 bases respectively, with 18 bases between them. The CDR3 has 16 residues. Germline CDR1 reads SGHNT; CDR2 reads YYREEE (reference sequence). CDR3 coding DNA: TGTGCCAGCAGCGGGCCCTCCGGGAGTCGGACAGATACGCAGTATTTT. Encoded protein: CASSGPSGSRTDTQYF.

The chain has TRBV10-3 and TRBJ1-3, with 8 bases identical to TRBD1. Germline V gives CDR1 ENHRY, CDR2 SYGVKD. J was trimmed by 0 bases and V by 6 bases; bases with no gene match: 7. The CDR3 is made up of 16 amino acids. CDR3 amino acids: CAISLTGDNSGNTIYF. The CDR3 DNA follows: TGTGCCATCAGCCTGACAGGGGACAACTCTGGAAACACCATATATTTT.

V gene TRBV23-1 combines with J gene TRBJ1-5, with a possible D match to TRBD1 (6 bases). TRBV23-1 belongs to the ORF category, with a function that is uncertain. This CDR3 has 15 residues. V shed 8 bases and J shed 3 bases, with 17 bases lying between them. In DNA, the CDR3 is TGCGCCAGCCGGAGGGGTACAGGGATCAATCAGCCCCAGCATTTT. Residues: CASRRGTGINQPQHF.

The V and J genes are TRBV30 and TRBJ1-6; unclear D gene. Germline V CDR1 and CDR2: GTSNPN, SVGIG (reference sequence). This CDR3 is 14 amino acids long. Trimming shortened V by 2 bases and J by 5 bases, and 10 bases separated the two germline ends. The CDR3 nucleotides read TGTGCCTGGAGTTTATCCAGTCATAATTCACCCCTCCACTTT. The encoded protein is CAWSLSSHNSPLHF.

The V call is TRBV28, the J call TRBJ1-5; D might be TRBD1 (6 bases). The CDR3 extends over 12 amino acids. V was trimmed by 5 bases and J by 6 bases, leaving 8 bases between them. The germline CDR1 and CDR2 sequences are MDHEN and SYDVKM. In DNA, the CDR3 is TGTGCCAGCAGTCTAGGGGGTCAGCCCCAGCATTTT. Translated, it gives CASSLGGQPQHF.

This chain uses TRBV2 with TRBJ2-3; 8 positions agree with TRBD2. The CDR3 totals 16 residues. Germline trimming cut 0 bases from V and 3 bases from J; bases unmatched to any gene: 5. Germline loops: CDR1 SNHLY, CDR2 FYNNEI. CDR3 coding DNA: TGTGCCAGCAGTGAAGCTAGAGGACTAGCAACAGATACGCAGTATTTT. Encoded protein: CASSEARGLATDTQYF.

The V gene is TRBV7-2, the J gene TRBJ1-1; D is unclear. The CDR3 spans 15 residues. The germline V gene has CDR1 SGHTA and CDR2 FQGNSA. V was trimmed by 4 bases and J by 5 bases, leaving 17 bases between them. CDR3 in amino acids: CASSSRWWAGTEAFF. CDR3 nucleotide sequence: TGTGCCAGCAGCTCTAGGTGGTGGGCGGGGACTGAAGCTTTCTTT.

V gene TRBV19 combines with J gene TRBJ2-3; D unclear. This CDR3 region has 17 residues. Germline loops: CDR1 LNHDA, CDR2 SQIVND (reference sequence). CDR3 sequence: CAAAAGSPFGGTDTQYF. CDR3 nucleotide sequence: TGTGCGGCAGCCGCAGGCTCTCCCTTTGGCGGCACAGATACGCAGTATTTT.

This sequence joins TRBV28 and TRBJ1-5, with no clear D. Trimming removed 6 bases at V and 2 bases at J, with 11 bases between. The CDR3 is 14 amino acids. Looked up from germline, CDR1 is MDHEN and CDR2 is SYDVKM. The CDR3 DNA sequence: TGTGCCAGCAGCGAGCGGCGCCGCAATCAGCCCCAGCATTTT. This codes for CASSERRRNQPQHF. The complete variable domain, with remaining parts taken from reference TRBV28 and TRBJ1-5, reads DVKVTQSSRYLVKRTGEKVFLECVQDMDHENMFWYRQDPGLGLRLIYFSYDVKMKEKGDIPEGYSVSREKKERFSLILESASTNQTSMYLCASSERRRNQPQHFGDGTRLSIL.

This clone appeared once. The J gene is TRBJ2-1, the V gene TRBV7-9; 13 nucleotides match TRBD2. The J segment lost 7 bases and the V segment lost 7 bases, leaving 4 bases of the junction unmatched. The CDR3 loop spans 14 amino acids. CDR1 is SEHNR, CDR2 FQNEAQ, per germline (reference sequence). This CDR3 is CASTGTSGINEQFF. The CDR3 DNA reads TGTGCCAGCACCGGGACTAGCGGGATAAATGAGCAGTTCTTC.

This chain links TRBV5-1 with TRBJ1-6; D is undetermined. Germline V lookup: CDR1 SGHRS, CDR2 YFSETQ. Trimming pared 2 bases from V and 10 bases from J, leaving 13 bases between. This CDR3 region has 14 residues. CDR3 sequence reads: CASSFGELGSPLHF. CDR3 coding DNA: TGCGCCAGCAGCTTTGGGGAGCTAGGCTCACCCCTCCACTTT.